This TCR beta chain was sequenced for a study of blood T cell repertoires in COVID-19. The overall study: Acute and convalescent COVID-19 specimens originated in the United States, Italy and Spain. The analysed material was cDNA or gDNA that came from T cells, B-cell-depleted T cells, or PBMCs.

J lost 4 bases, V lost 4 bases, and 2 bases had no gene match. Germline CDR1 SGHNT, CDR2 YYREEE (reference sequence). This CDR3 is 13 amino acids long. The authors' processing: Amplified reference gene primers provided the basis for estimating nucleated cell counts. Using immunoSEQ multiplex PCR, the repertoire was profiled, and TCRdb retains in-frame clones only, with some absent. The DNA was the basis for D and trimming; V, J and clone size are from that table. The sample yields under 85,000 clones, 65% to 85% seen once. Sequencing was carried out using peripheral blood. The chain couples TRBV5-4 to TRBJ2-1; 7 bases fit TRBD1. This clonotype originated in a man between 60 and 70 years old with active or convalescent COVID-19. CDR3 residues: CASSRGQYNEQFF. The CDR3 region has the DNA TGTGCCAGCAGCCGGGGACAGTACAATGAGCAGTTCTTC. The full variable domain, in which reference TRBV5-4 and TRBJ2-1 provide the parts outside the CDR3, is ETGVTQSPTHLIKTRGQQVTLRCSSQSGHNTVSWYQQALGQGPQFIFQYYREEENGRGNFPPRFSGLQFPNYSSELNVNALELDDSALYLCASSRGQYNEQFFGPGTRLTVL.